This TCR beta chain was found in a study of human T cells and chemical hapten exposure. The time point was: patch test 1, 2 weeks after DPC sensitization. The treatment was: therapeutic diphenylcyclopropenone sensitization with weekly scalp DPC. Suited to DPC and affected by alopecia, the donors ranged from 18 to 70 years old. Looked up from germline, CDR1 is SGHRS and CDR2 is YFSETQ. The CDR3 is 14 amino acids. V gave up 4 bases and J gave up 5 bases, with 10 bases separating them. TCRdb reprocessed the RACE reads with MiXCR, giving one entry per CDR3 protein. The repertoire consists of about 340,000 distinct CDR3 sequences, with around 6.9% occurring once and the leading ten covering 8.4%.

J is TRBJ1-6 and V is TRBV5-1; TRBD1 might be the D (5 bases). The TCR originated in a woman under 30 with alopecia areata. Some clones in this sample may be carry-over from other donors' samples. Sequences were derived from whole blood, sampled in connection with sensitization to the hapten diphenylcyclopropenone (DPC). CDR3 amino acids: CASSISTDNSPLHF. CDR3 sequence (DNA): TGCGCCAGCAGCATTTCGACAGATAATTCACCCCTCCACTTT. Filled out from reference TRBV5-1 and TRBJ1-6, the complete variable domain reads KAGVTQTPRYLIKTRGQQVTLSCSPISGHRSVSWYQQTPGQGLQFLFEYFSETQRNKGNFPGRFSGRQFSNSRSEMNVSTLELGDSALYLCASSISTDNSPLHFGNGTRLTVT.